These 30 T cell receptor beta chains were sequenced from one sample in a study of T cell responses to AZD1222 COVID-19 vaccine. Data came from immunoSEQ multiplex PCR; TCRdb stores just in-frame clones and leaves some out. The table shows over 100,000 clones, with 86% occurring only once. The sample was peripheral blood, taken on day 0 of AZD1222 vaccination. The receptors were sampled from an adult in good health.

The rearrangement links TRBV5-1 to TRBJ2-7; 7 bases are shared with TRBD2. Unmatched junction bases numbered 11, after V lost 5 bases and J lost 0 bases. CDR1 is SGHRS, CDR2 YFSETQ, per germline. This CDR3 spans 16 amino acids. The CDR3 DNA reads TGCGCCAGCAGTCCTTCGGGGGGAGATCCCTCCTACGAGCAGTACTTC. Protein: CASSPSGGDPSYEQYF.

This clone was counted only a few times. This chain links TRBV7-2 with TRBJ2-1; TRBD2 aligns across 8 bases. The CDR3 length is 14 residues. Germline V gives CDR1 SGHTA, CDR2 FQGNSA. V gave up 3 bases and J gave up 7 bases; unmatched junction bases: 5. This CDR3 reads CASSFGGARNEQFF. DNA of the CDR3: TGTGCCAGCAGCTTCGGGGGGGCCCGAAATGAGCAGTTCTTC.

The V gene is TRBV6-6, the J gene TRBJ1-2, with TRBD1 as a possible D gene (6 bases). Trimming removed 4 bases at V and 2 bases at J, with 11 bases between. Germline values: CDR1 MNHNY, CDR2 SVGAGI (reference sequence). The CDR3 has 14 residues. In DNA, the CDR3 is TGTGCCAGCAGTTCCTCAGGACAGAACTATGGCTACACCTTC. It specifies CASSSSGQNYGYTF.

The genes are TRBV5-1 and TRBJ1-3, with 7 bases lining up with TRBD1. Germline CDR1 and CDR2: SGHRS and YFSETQ. J gave up 3 bases and V 4 bases, and 7 bases lay outside the gene matches. The CDR3 has 15 amino acids. The CDR3 loop is CASSPEQGLGNTIYF. The DNA of the CDR3 is TGCGCCAGCAGCCCGGAACAGGGGCTTGGAAACACCATATATTTT.

This sequence joins TRBV21-1 and TRBJ2-3. TRBV21-1 is annotated as a pseudogene. There are 16 residues in the CDR3. The CDR3 DNA sequence: TGTGCCAGCAGCAAATTAGGACGTCTACCCACAGATACGCAGTATTTT. Its translation: CASSKLGRLPTDTQYF.

The chain links TRBV7-2 to TRBJ1-6; 8 bases align to TRBD1. From germline, CDR1 is SGHTA and CDR2 FQGNSA. The junction had 12 bases not matched to a gene; V was cut back by 5 bases and J by 9 bases. The CDR3 sequence is 16 residues long. The CDR3 is CASSTGTGTGSSPLHF. The CDR3, as DNA: TGTGCCAGCAGCACAGGTACCGGGACAGGATCTTCACCCCTCCACTTT. The full variable domain, its missing parts supplied by reference TRBV7-2 and TRBJ1-6, is GAGVSQSPSNKVTEKGKDVELRCDPISGHTALYWYRQSLGQGLEFLIYFQGNSAPDKSGLPSDRFSAERTGGSVSTLTIQRTQQEDSAVYLCASSTGTGTGSSPLHFGNGTRLTVT.

The chain is built from TRBV21-1 and TRBJ1-1. TRBV21-1 is marked as a pseudogene. This CDR3 has 10 residues. The CDR3 DNA follows: TGTGCCAGCAACAACACTGAAGCTTTCTTT. It yields the protein CASNNTEAFF.

V usage is TRBV29-1 and J usage is TRBJ2-5; perhaps D is TRBD1 or TRBD2 (6 bases each). This CDR3 is 11 amino acids long. CDR1 and CDR2 from the germline V gene are SQVTM and ANQGSEA. V gave up 4 bases and J gave up 6 bases, with 9 bases separating them. This CDR3 reads CSVVGGQTQYF. Here the CDR3 DNA reads TGCAGCGTTGTGGGGGGCCAGACCCAGTACTTC.

CDR3 DNA: TGTGCCAGCAGTTTACCAGGGATGCAGCCCCAGCATTTT. Translating gives CASSLPGMQPQHF. The chain combines TRBV6-5 with TRBJ1-5; maybe TRBD1 (5 bases). The V gene lost 4 bases and the J gene lost 7 bases, with 11 bases spanning the gap. The CDR3 extends over 13 amino acids. CDR1 is MNHEY, CDR2 SVGAGI, per germline.

The rearrangement joins TRBV13 to TRBJ1-1, with 9 bases aligning to TRBD1. This CDR3 has 16 residues. Trimming cost V 4 bases and J 5 bases; bases outside gene matches: 11. In germline, CDR1 is PRHDT, CDR2 FYEKMQ (reference sequence). CDR3 amino acids: CASSSRTRDRETEAFF. Here the CDR3 DNA reads TGTGCCAGCAGCTCCCGAACGCGGGACAGGGAAACTGAAGCTTTCTTT.

V gene TRBV12-5 combines with J gene TRBJ2-3; D could derive from TRBD1 or TRBD2 (5 bases each). Trimming shortened V by 9 bases and J by 5 bases, and 15 bases separated the two germline ends. The germline V gene encodes CDR1 LGHNT and CDR2 FRNRAP. The CDR3 sequence is 13 residues long. As DNA, the CDR3 is TGTGCTAGCACTCTAGCTAGGGGAGATACGCAGTATTTT. It codes for CASTLARGDTQYF.

The chain couples TRBV5-1 to TRBJ1-1, with 8 bases matching TRBD1. The germline V gene encodes CDR1 SGHRS and CDR2 YFSETQ. The CDR3 is 15 residues long. V gave up 4 bases and J gave up 1 base; unmatched junction bases: 6. DNA of the CDR3: TGCGCCAGCAGCATTACCGGGACAGGGAACACTGAAGCTTTCTTT. It yields the protein CASSITGTGNTEAFF.

The chain links TRBV4-1 to TRBJ1-1; TRBD1 might be the D (5 bases). From germline, CDR1 is MGHRA and CDR2 YSYEKL. The germline V and J ends were trimmed by 3 bases and 3 bases, with 20 bases remaining between them. The CDR3 is made up of 17 amino acids. Written as DNA, the CDR3 is TGCGCCAGCAGCCAGCTTCAACCGGGGGAGCTGGACACTGAAGCTTTCTTT. Residues: CASSQLQPGELDTEAFF.

V is TRBV27 and J is TRBJ2-7; TRBD2 aligns across 10 bases. The CDR3 is 17 amino acids. V was pared by 5 bases and J by 2 bases, with 12 bases of the junction left unmatched. CDR1 and CDR2 from the germline V gene are MNHEY and SMNVEV (reference sequence). The chain's CDR3 is CASSEPIGSGRTYEQYF. DNA for the CDR3: TGTGCCAGCAGTGAGCCTATAGGTAGCGGGAGGACCTACGAGCAGTACTTC.

This clone was seen just once. This sequence joins TRBV10-1 and TRBJ2-1, with 9 bases aligning to TRBD1. The CDR3 is made up of 14 amino acids. CDR1 and CDR2 (germline): WNHNN, SYGVQD (reference sequence). The V gene end was trimmed by 10 bases and the J gene end by 6 bases; junction bases not matched to a gene: 10. The chain's CDR3 is CATPGQGRINEQFF. The CDR3 DNA follows: TGCGCCACACCGGGACAGGGTAGAATCAATGAGCAGTTCTTC.

The gene calls are TRBV28 and TRBJ1-2; 7 bases match TRBD1. Germline V lookup: CDR1 MDHEN, CDR2 SYDVKM. The V and J ends lost 7 bases and 4 bases, in that order; junction bases with no gene match: 9. CDR3 length: 14 residues. CDR3 in DNA: TGTGCCAGCACAAGAACAGGGGCTAGCTATGGCTACACCTTC. Amino acids: CASTRTGASYGYTF.

The V and J genes are TRBV6-5 and TRBJ2-2, with D possibly matching TRBD1 (6 bases). From germline, CDR1 is MNHEY and CDR2 SVGAGI. The CDR3 contains 14 residues. The germline V and J ends were trimmed by 6 bases and 5 bases, with 13 bases remaining between them. For the CDR3, the DNA is TGTGCCAGCAGCCTAACAGGGAATACCGGGGAGCTGTTTTTT. This codes for CASSLTGNTGELFF.

V and J are TRBV5-1 and TRBJ2-1, with 8 positions matching TRBD1. Germline trimming cut 5 bases from V and 5 bases from J; bases unmatched to any gene: 6. The V gene's germline CDR1 is SGHRS and CDR2 YFSETQ. The CDR3 extends over 14 amino acids. The CDR3 region has the DNA TGCGCCAGCAGTCAGCGGACAGGGAACAATGAGCAGTTCTTC. It encodes CASSQRTGNNEQFF.

This rearrangement joins TRBV9 to TRBJ2-2, with D hard to call. CDR3 length: 14 residues. Germline V lookup: CDR1 SGDLS, CDR2 YYNGEE. V shed 0 bases and J shed 6 bases, with 9 bases lying between them. The CDR3 is CASSVVSQSGELFF. CDR3 coding DNA: TGTGCCAGCAGCGTAGTTTCCCAGTCCGGGGAGCTGTTTTTT.

The V and J genes are TRBV5-1 and TRBJ1-2, with D maybe TRBD1 (5 bases). The V end lost 5 bases, the J end lost 0 bases, and 20 bases lay between the germline ends. CDR1 is SGHRS, CDR2 YFSETQ, per germline. The CDR3 extends over 17 amino acids. CDR3 residues: CASSKGVAGNSNYGYTF. The CDR3 region has the DNA TGCGCCAGCAGTAAAGGGGTCGCCGGGAATTCTAACTATGGCTACACCTTC.

This chain links TRBV10-1 with TRBJ2-3; D is uncertain. The length of the CDR3 is 15 residues. V shed 0 bases and J shed 2 bases, with 9 bases lying between them. Germline CDR1 is WNHNN and CDR2 is SYGVQD (reference sequence). The CDR3 DNA is TGCGCCAGCAGTGAGTCGAGTCCCGACACAGATACGCAGTATTTT. This codes for CASSESSPDTDTQYF.

The chain joins TRBV5-4 to TRBJ2-7; D possibly corresponds to TRBD2 (6 bases). The CDR3 spans 14 residues. CDR1 SGHNT and CDR2 YYREEE come from the germline V gene (reference sequence). Trimming took off 0 bases at V and 2 bases at J, with 9 bases between the two ends. The CDR3 loop reads CASSLDGRTYEQYF. CDR3 in DNA: TGTGCCAGCAGCTTGGACGGGAGAACCTACGAGCAGTACTTC.

V gene TRBV28 combines with J gene TRBJ1-5; D is unresolved. V gave up 5 bases and J gave up 9 bases, with 8 bases separating them. Germline lookup yields CDR1 MDHEN and CDR2 SYDVKM. The CDR3 sequence is 11 residues long. CDR3 sequence (DNA): TGTGCCAGCAGTGACCACGGGCCCCAGCATTTT. This codes for CASSDHGPQHF.

The V gene is TRBV9, the J gene TRBJ2-5, with D hard to call. The CDR3 has 13 residues. Between the trimmed V and J ends, which lost 0 bases and 1 base, there was a span of 4 bases. Germline CDR1 reads SGDLS; CDR2 reads YYNGEE. The CDR3 spells CASSVGFQETQYF. CDR3 bases: TGTGCCAGCAGCGTAGGGTTCCAAGAGACCCAGTACTTC.

V usage is TRBV28 and J usage is TRBJ1-4; D gene ambiguous. V was cut by 4 bases and J by 8 bases, with 17 bases left in between. Germline V CDR1 and CDR2: MDHEN, SYDVKM. The CDR3 covers 15 residues. Here the CDR3 DNA reads TGTGCCAGCAGTTCCCCGGTGAGTCCACGCGAAAAACTGTTTTTT. Amino acid sequence: CASSSPVSPREKLFF. The variable domain in full, with the rest retrieved from reference TRBV28 and TRBJ1-4, is DVKVTQSSRYLVKRTGEKVFLECVQDMDHENMFWYRQDPGLGLRLIYFSYDVKMKEKGDIPEGYSVSREKKERFSLILESASTNQTSMYLCASSSPVSPREKLFFGSGTQLSVL.

The V and J genes are TRBV6-5 and TRBJ1-6, with TRBD1 matching 9 bases. CDR3 length: 14 amino acids. Germline V gene sequence: CDR1 MNHEY, CDR2 SVGAGI. Trimming took 6 bases from V and 10 from J; bases not matched to a gene: 7. CDR3 protein: CASRPGQGGSPLHF. CDR3 DNA: TGTGCCAGCAGGCCGGGACAGGGAGGCTCACCCCTCCACTTT.

The gene calls are TRBV11-2 and TRBJ1-6; D possibly corresponds to TRBD1 (6 bases). V lost 5 bases and J lost 7, with 18 bases in between. Germline-derived CDR1 and CDR2 are SGHAT and FQNNGV. The CDR3 spans 16 residues. The CDR3 here is CASSGLLGGLNSPLHF. CDR3 sequence (DNA): TGTGCCAGCAGCGGTCTGTTAGGGGGATTAAATTCACCCCTCCACTTT.

This chain links TRBV29-1 with TRBJ2-2, with D tentatively TRBD2 (5 bases). The germline V gene encodes CDR1 SQVTM and CDR2 ANQGSEA. There are 14 residues in the CDR3. The V end was cut by 4 bases, the J end by 4 bases, with 13 bases between. CDR3 region: CSVVGISSTGELFF. The CDR3 DNA sequence: TGCAGCGTTGTCGGGATCAGCTCCACCGGGGAGCTGTTTTTT.

This clone was counted a single time. This chain uses TRBV28 with TRBJ1-5; unclear D gene. Trimming stripped 7 bases from V and 0 bases from J, with 10 bases between. This CDR3 region has 14 residues. Germline V gene sequence: CDR1 MDHEN, CDR2 SYDVKM. CDR3 bases: TGTGCCAGCACCTCCGACTCTAGCAATCAGCCCCAGCATTTT. This codes for CASTSDSSNQPQHF.

In its sample, this clone was seen once. The chain joins TRBV18 to TRBJ1-1, with 8 bases identical to TRBD1. This CDR3 is 13 amino acids long. Germline V gene data show CDR1 as KGHSH and CDR2 as LQKENI. Germline trimming cut 5 bases from V and 3 bases from J; bases unmatched to any gene: 2. The CDR3 DNA follows: TGTGCCAGCTCAGAGACAGGGGACACTGAAGCTTTCTTT. As protein: CASSETGDTEAFF.